Sequencing of this T cell receptor (beta chain) was carried out in a study of blood T cell repertoires in COVID-19 (dated by TCRdb to 2018 to 2021). Context from the whole study: Samples from collaborators originated in the United States, Italy and Spain and spanned both the acute and convalescent phases of COVID-19. HLA class I and class II types, where available, came from metadata supplied by the sample provider rather than from assay-based typing. The prospective study material was composed of cDNA or gDNA derived from T cells, B-cell-depleted T cells, or PBMCs. Samples were obtained from the ongoing ImmuneRACE study (first 160 participants) and from about 1,300 subjects provided by 6 global collaborators. Sample metadata almost always included a de-identified subject ID, COVID-19 status, age in years and sex. A freely available public database, intended as a resource for researchers studying the immune response to SARS-CoV-2, is where the repertoires were released. Deeply sampled blood TCRbeta repertoires from subjects exposed to, actively infected with, or recovered from COVID-19 were included in the dataset.

Participants in the prospective study were aged roughly 18 to 100 years, lived in some 24 United States geographic areas, and enrolled through a virtual design. Cohort assignment in the prospective study relied on participant-reported clinical history from a screening survey and a study questionnaire. In the prospective study, whole blood, serum and a nasopharyngeal or oropharyngeal swab were collected from each participant by mobile phlebotomists. Over an approximately two-month period, participants in the prospective study had the option of providing additional blood draws and questionnaires. Blood samples from the prospective study were shipped frozen or at room temperature prior to DNA extraction. As regards this clone: It has no known antigen specificity. Base qualities were left out, and no much larger clone turns up one base away.

General findings and caveats noted by the study authors: The quantity of clinical and demographic metadata differed by source and by participant and was supplied without curation.

TCRbeta CDR3 regions were amplified from genomic DNA using the immunoSEQ Assay, a bias-controlled multiplex PCR. Regarding the original processing steps: Within the assay, amplification of reference gene primers was used to estimate how many nucleated cells each sample contained. To quantify the absolute abundance of each unique TCRbeta CDR3 rearrangement, sequence reads were collapsed and filtered. For each sample, productive Simpson clonality was calculated as the square root of Simpson's diversity index across productive rearrangements. TCRdb carries this immuneACCESS record with in-frame sequences only. Its versions omit some clonotypes, under half of them owing to an unresolved V gene in the studies checked, with the rest unexplained. D and trimming come from the DNA, and the V and J calls and clone size come from that table. Recorded for this sample are over 200,000 clones; roughly 88% of them occurred a single time. 2.5% of the sample is taken by the ten largest.

This receptor was identified in a woman between 35 and 50 years old with acute COVID-19. The sample taken for sequencing was PBMCs or T cells enriched from blood (not recorded which).

DNA sequence: TGTGCCAGCAGCTTAGTTGGACAGACAATTGGGGAAAAACTGTTTTTT. This yields the protein CASSLVGQTIGEKLFF. The chain is encoded by TRBV7-2 joined to TRBJ1-4, with TRBD1 as a weak D call on 6 bases. The CDR3 measures 16 amino acids from cysteine to phenylalanine. Only CDR3 DNA remains: 48 bases, in frame from the first base. As encoded in the germline V gene, CDR1 is SGHTA while CDR2 is FQGNSA. Cut back by 1 base and 8 bases, the V and J ends lie 17 bases apart.